Shown below are 25 T cell receptor beta chains from a single sample sequenced in a study of cytomegalovirus exposure and HLA in healthy donors. PCR used 60 Vbeta primers and 13 Jbeta primers. Clones were read by immunoSEQ multiplex PCR, and TCRdb kept only the in-frame ones, dropping some. The sample holds approximately 170,000 clones, roughly 80% seen once. The sequenced sample was PBMCs. The receptors originated from a female donor in good health and CMV-seronegative.

The chain employs TRBV11-3 and TRBJ1-1; tentatively, D is TRBD1 (5 bases). The CDR3 is made up of 13 amino acids. Trimming took off 5 bases at V and 0 bases at J, with 7 bases between the two ends. CDR1 and CDR2 (germline): SGHNT, YENEEA. The CDR3, as DNA: TGTGCCAGCAGCGCAGGGCTGAACACTGAAGCTTTCTTT. Its protein is CASSAGLNTEAFF.

This clone was seen once. V gene TRBV11-2 combines with J gene TRBJ1-2, with D perhaps TRBD1 (6 bases). The CDR3 has 16 residues. Germline V gene sequence: CDR1 SGHAT, CDR2 FQNNGV. Trimming left V 2 bases short and J 5 bases short, with 18 bases between. The CDR3 protein is CASSLRAGGGEYGYTF. CDR3 in DNA: TGTGCCAGCAGCTTACGAGCGGGCGGGGGCGAGTATGGCTACACCTTC.

The chain is built from TRBV6-5 and TRBJ2-7; a weak D match, TRBD2 (5 bases). In germline, CDR1 is MNHEY, CDR2 SVGAGI. Between the trimmed V and J ends, which lost 4 bases and 0 bases, there was a span of 13 bases. The CDR3 has 15 amino acids. The CDR3 bases are TGTGCCAGCAGTTTGGAGCGGAAGAGCTCCTACGAGCAGTACTTC. It is translated as CASSLERKSSYEQYF.

This sequence joins TRBV28 and TRBJ2-7, with 8 bases lining up with TRBD1. The germline gives CDR1 MDHEN, CDR2 SYDVKM. The CDR3 has 14 amino acids. V was clipped by 6 bases and J by 7 bases; unmatched bases: 11. The CDR3 DNA reads TGTGCCAGCAGACAAACAGGGGGAAGCGATGAGCAGTACTTC. This sequence encodes CASRQTGGSDEQYF.

V and J are TRBV7-2 and TRBJ1-3; a possible D gene is TRBD1 (5 bases). The CDR3 loop spans 12 amino acids. CDR1 is SGHTA, CDR2 FQGNSA, per germline. V was clipped by 9 bases and J by 7 bases, with 13 bases between them. This CDR3 is CASHIGANTIYF. The CDR3 region has the DNA TGTGCCAGTCACATTGGGGCCAACACCATATATTTT.

This clone was picked up a small number of times. The J gene is TRBJ1-4, the V gene TRBV6-1; D is unclear. Trimming shortened V by 0 bases and J by 4 bases, and 18 bases separated the two germline ends. The germline CDR1 and CDR2 sequences are MNHNS and SASEGT. This CDR3 is built from 18 residues. CDR3 sequence reads: CASSEARATDPYNEKLFF. In DNA, the CDR3 is TGTGCCAGCAGTGAAGCGAGAGCCACAGATCCCTATAATGAAAAACTGTTTTTT.

The genes are TRBV14 and TRBJ1-1; possibly TRBD1 for D (6 bases). Trimming stripped 7 bases from V and 10 bases from J, with 19 bases between. This CDR3 is 13 amino acids long. Germline CDR1 reads SGHDN; CDR2 reads FVKESK. CDR3 amino acids: CASTLGGGAVAFF. CDR3 DNA: TGTGCCAGCACCCTAGGGGGGGGCGCGGTAGCTTTCTTT.

The chain couples TRBV7-2 to TRBJ1-1, with TRBD1 identical over 7 bases. The CDR3 extends over 14 amino acids. The germline V gene has CDR1 SGHTA and CDR2 FQGNSA. J was trimmed by 1 base and V by 6 bases; bases with no gene match: 5. CDR3: CASRETGPNTEAFF. The CDR3 nucleotides are TGTGCCAGCAGAGAGACAGGGCCGAACACTGAAGCTTTCTTT.

The chain couples TRBV19 to TRBJ2-5; 13 positions match TRBD2. Germline CDR1 and CDR2: LNHDA and SQIVND (reference sequence). CDR3 size: 16 residues. Trimming cost V 6 bases and J 1 base; bases outside gene matches: 5. In DNA, the CDR3 is TGTGCCAGTAGCCCCGGGACTAGCGGGATCCAAGAGACCCAGTACTTC. Protein product: CASSPGTSGIQETQYF. Looking up the rest from reference TRBV19 and TRBJ2-5 gives the full variable domain: DGGITQSPKYLFRKEGQNVTLSCEQNLNHDAMYWYRQDPGQGLRLIYYSQIVNDFQKGDIAEGYSVSREKKESFPLTVTSAQKNPTAFYLCASSPGTSGIQETQYFGPGTRLLVL.

V and J are TRBV2 and TRBJ2-1; 7 nucleotides align to TRBD2. CDR1 is SNHLY and CDR2 is FYNNEI in the germline V gene. V lost 7 bases, J lost 4 bases, and 7 bases stayed unmatched. This CDR3 has 14 amino acids. The CDR3 coding sequence is TGTGCCAGCACCGAAGCTAGCGGATACAATGAGCAGTTCTTC. Its translation is CASTEASGYNEQFF. Full variable domain (rest looked up from reference TRBV2 and TRBJ2-1): EPEVTQTPSHQVTQMGQEVILRCVPISNHLYFYWYRQILGQKVEFLVSFYNNEISEKSEIFDDQFSVERPDGSNFTLKIRSTKLEDSAMYFCASTEASGYNEQFFGPGTRLTVL.

The chain uses TRBV6-4 and TRBJ2-2, with 13 positions matching TRBD2. J lost 6 bases, V lost 6 bases, and 1 base had no gene match. The CDR3 has 14 amino acids. CDR1 MRHNA and CDR2 SNTAGT come from the germline V gene. For the CDR3, the DNA is TGTGCCAGCAGAACTAGCGGGAGGGCCGGGGAGCTGTTTTTT. Translated: CASRTSGRAGELFF.

V usage is TRBV11-2 and J usage is TRBJ2-1, with D possibly being TRBD2 (5 bases). The CDR3 sequence is 13 residues long. Trimming shortened V by 1 base and J by 10 bases, and 11 bases separated the two germline ends. The germline V gene has CDR1 SGHAT and CDR2 FQNNGV. The CDR3 nucleotides are TGTGCCAGCAGCTTAGGGGAGCGGATAGAGCAGTTCTTC. Its protein product is CASSLGERIEQFF.

This clone was counted between two and nine times. The genes are TRBV30 and TRBJ1-1; unclear D gene. Germline V CDR1 and CDR2: GTSNPN, SVGIG (reference sequence). V was pared by 1 base and J by 2 bases, with 5 bases between. The CDR3 is 12 residues long. DNA for the CDR3: TGTGCCTGGAGTGAGCCCAACACTGAAGCTTTCTTT. Translating it yields CAWSEPNTEAFF.

This chain joins TRBV18 and TRBJ1-1; D not certain. This CDR3 spans 13 amino acids. Germline CDR1 is KGHSH and CDR2 is LQKENI. The V gene lost 8 bases and the J gene lost 0 bases, with 10 bases spanning the gap. Here the CDR3 DNA reads TGTGCCAGCACCGAAGCCTTGAACACTGAAGCTTTCTTT. Translated: CASTEALNTEAFF.

The V and J genes are TRBV30 and TRBJ2-7; D call uncertain. The CDR3 extends over 13 amino acids. The V gene's germline CDR1 is GTSNPN and CDR2 SVGIG (reference sequence). The V and J ends lost 1 base and 1 base respectively, with 8 bases between them. The CDR3 sequence is CAWSGQLSYEQYF. The CDR3 DNA reads as TGTGCCTGGAGTGGTCAGTTATCCTACGAGCAGTACTTC.

V is TRBV7-9 and J is TRBJ2-7, with 9 bases identical to TRBD1. The V gene end was trimmed by 5 bases and the J gene end by 6 bases; junction bases not matched to a gene: 11. From germline, CDR1 is SEHNR and CDR2 FQNEAQ (reference sequence). The CDR3 sequence is 15 residues long. This CDR3 reads CASSPRRDRDREQYF. The CDR3 nucleotides read TGTGCCAGCAGCCCCCGCCGGGACAGGGATCGCGAGCAGTACTTC.

The J gene is TRBJ1-2, the V gene TRBV6-5; 8 positions match TRBD1. The CDR3 consists of 13 residues. With 8 bases clipped from V and 6 bases from J, the junction kept 8 bases outside the gene matches. Germline V gives CDR1 MNHEY, CDR2 SVGAGI. CDR3 coding DNA: TGTGCCAGCGGGACAGGTGATCGGAATGGCTACACCTTC. Translation gives CASGTGDRNGYTF.

The chain employs TRBV4-1 and TRBJ2-7; 7 bases are shared with TRBD1. The junction had 4 bases not matched to a gene; V was cut back by 3 bases and J by 2 bases. CDR3 length equals 14 residues. Looked up from germline, CDR1 is MGHRA and CDR2 is YSYEKL. The CDR3 DNA reads TGCGCCAGCAGCCATGACGACAGGGCCTACGAGCAGTACTTC. It yields the protein CASSHDDRAYEQYF.

The rearrangement links TRBV29-1 to TRBJ2-7; 8 positions match TRBD1. CDR1 and CDR2 from the germline V gene are SQVTM and ANQGSEA. CDR3 length equals 13 residues. Germline trimming cut 6 bases from V and 6 bases from J; bases unmatched to any gene: 10. CDR3: CSVVRWTGSEQYF. The CDR3 bases are TGCAGCGTCGTCAGATGGACAGGGAGCGAGCAGTACTTC.

The V call is TRBV12-5, the J call TRBJ1-1; 7 positions match TRBD1. Per germline, CDR1 LGHNT and CDR2 FRNRAP. V shed 1 base, J shed 5 bases, and the junction held 10 bases outside the gene matches. This CDR3 region has 16 residues. CDR3 sequence (DNA): TGTGCTAGTGGTTTGGCCCAGGGGGTAATGGTGACTGAAGCTTTCTTT. The encoded protein is CASGLAQGVMVTEAFF. The full variable domain, rest sourced from reference TRBV12-5 and TRBJ1-1, is DARVTQTPRHKVTEMGQEVTMRCQPILGHNTVFWYRQTMMQGLELLAYFRNRAPLDDSGMPKDRFSAEMPDATLATLKIQPSEPRDSAVYFCASGLAQGVMVTEAFFGQGTRLTVV.

The genes are TRBV4-3 and TRBJ2-7; unclear D gene. The ends were cut back, 4 bases at V and 3 bases at J, with 10 bases in the middle. The CDR3 covers 13 residues. The germline CDR1 and CDR2 sequences are LGHNA and YSLEER. CDR3 sequence reads: CASSRNYGYEQYF. The CDR3 bases are TGCGCCAGCAGCCGAAATTACGGCTACGAGCAGTACTTC.

The rearrangement links TRBV5-1 to TRBJ1-1; tentative D call: TRBD1 (5 bases). The CDR3 covers 15 residues. Per the germline V gene, CDR1 is SGHRS and CDR2 is YFSETQ. V lost 0 bases to trimming and J lost 1 base, with 10 bases between them. The CDR3 bases are TGCGCCAGCAGCTTGGAAGGGGTGGGGAACACTGAAGCTTTCTTT. It is translated as CASSLEGVGNTEAFF.

This clone was detected once. The gene calls are TRBV27 and TRBJ1-1; 7 bases align to TRBD1. This CDR3 is built from 14 residues. The germline gives CDR1 MNHEY, CDR2 SMNVEV (reference sequence). With 3 bases clipped from V and 5 bases from J, the junction kept 6 bases outside the gene matches. The CDR3 protein is CASSFGTVRTEAFF. The DNA for the CDR3 is TGTGCCAGCAGTTTCGGGACAGTGCGGACTGAAGCTTTCTTT.

CDR3 sequence reads: CASSTRTSGGTDTQYF. DNA of the CDR3: TGTGCCAGTAGTACCAGGACTAGCGGAGGCACAGATACGCAGTATTTT. The genes are TRBV19 and TRBJ2-3; 10 bases agree with TRBD2. Germline V CDR1 and CDR2: LNHDA, SQIVND (reference sequence). This CDR3 contains 16 residues. J was trimmed by 1 base and V by 4 bases; bases with no gene match: 5.

This clone was counted only a few times. This sequence joins TRBV12-5 and TRBJ1-1; D remains ambiguous. Looked up from germline, CDR1 is LGHNT and CDR2 is FRNRAP. This CDR3 comprises 12 residues. Deletions cut 6 bases from V and 5 bases from J, with 10 bases between. CDR3 sequence reads: CASGGFGTEAFF. As DNA, the CDR3 is TGTGCTAGTGGCGGGTTTGGGACTGAAGCTTTCTTT.